These 5 T cell receptor beta chains originate from one sample sequenced in a study of blood T cell repertoires in COVID-19. Profiling relied on immunoSEQ multiplex PCR, and the TCRdb table lists in-frame clones only, not all of them. The table shows just under 350,000 clones, with approximately 90% occurring only once. Input material: peripheral blood. These receptors were collected from a woman between 18 and 29 years old who had recovered from COVID-19.

As concerns this clone: This specimen includes other DNA sequences encoding the same CDR3. The chain is built from TRBV6-5 and TRBJ2-1; D is perhaps TRBD2 (6 bases). This CDR3 is built from 13 residues. V lost 6 bases, J lost 4 bases, and 10 bases lay in between. The V gene's germline CDR1 is MNHEY and CDR2 SVGAGI. This CDR3 is CASRLGLYNEQFF. CDR3 nucleotide sequence: TGTGCCAGCAGACTGGGACTTTACAATGAGCAGTTCTTC.

The gene calls are TRBV27 and TRBJ2-2; perhaps TRBD1 as D (5 bases). From germline, CDR1 is MNHEY and CDR2 SMNVEV (reference sequence). The ends were cut back, 3 bases at V and 6 bases at J, with 11 bases in the middle. This CDR3 is built from 14 residues. The DNA for the CDR3 is TGTGCCAGCAGTTTTTACCAGGGATCCGGGGAGCTGTTTTTT. Its translation is CASSFYQGSGELFF.

The rearrangement joins TRBV19 to TRBJ1-1; possible D gene TRBD1, 5 bases. V lost 8 bases, J lost 11 bases, and 12 bases lay in between. The CDR3 is 10 amino acids. The germline gives CDR1 LNHDA, CDR2 SQIVND (reference sequence). For the CDR3, the DNA is TGTGCCAGTTGGGGGGGGAGGGCTTTCTTT. Its protein is CASWGGRAFF.

V is TRBV18 and J is TRBJ1-5; 9 nucleotides line up with TRBD1. CDR3 length: 14 amino acids. The V gene end was trimmed by 6 bases and the J gene end by 5 bases; junction bases not matched to a gene: 5. Germline V CDR1 and CDR2: KGHSH, LQKENI. This chain's CDR3 is CASSSRDRDQPQHF. The CDR3 nucleotides are TGTGCCAGCTCGTCCCGGGACAGGGATCAGCCCCAGCATTTT.

The CDR3 nucleotides are TGTGCCACCCGGGACAGTAGCTCCTACAATGAGCAGTTCTTC. Amino acid sequence: CATRDSSSYNEQFF. The gene calls are TRBV24-1 and TRBJ2-1, with TRBD1 matching over 7 bases. V lost 9 bases and J lost 0; bases outside the gene matches: 4. Per the germline V gene, CDR1 is KGHDR and CDR2 is SFDVKD. This CDR3 comprises 14 residues.